This TCR beta chain appears in the sequencing data of a study of tissue T cells after allogeneic stem cell transplantation. The assay was immunoSEQ multiplex PCR, and TCRdb's table has in-frame clones only and misses some. The sample includes around 6,200 clones, approximately 47% of them seen just once. Remarks on this clone: Mouse names are used for the genes.

Time point meaning: mouse harvest day 7 after allogeneic transplant. Each mouse received 10^7 T-cell-depleted marrow cells plus 10^6 splenic CD5+ T cells by tail vein. The sample consisted of gut tissue. The receptor was derived from a female BALB/c mouse given C57BL/6 T cells with graft-versus-host disease after an allogeneic hematopoietic cell transplant.

The CDR3 spells CASRGGGEQYF. The CDR3 bases that were read are TGTGCCAGCCGGGGGGGCGGGGAACAGTAC. V is TRBV13-2 and J is TRBJ2-7; TRBD2 agrees at 8 bases. The read terminates 1 residue before the CDR3 end, so the remaining end is supplied by the germline J gene. Trimming took 7 bases from V and 7 from J; bases not matched to a gene: 4. Looked up from germline, CDR1 is NNHNN and CDR2 is SYGAGS (reference sequence). The CDR3 loop spans 11 amino acids.